The present T cell receptor (beta chain) was sequenced within a study of PD-L1 blockade in urothelial cancer. Across the whole study: Patients commenced atezolizumab at some point between 2014 and 2015, and it was given at 1,200 mg intravenously every 3 weeks. Male sex and bladder-origin urothelial cancer were recorded for twenty-five of 29 patients. Patients previously received 0 to 3 chemotherapy regimens.

Time point meaning: peripheral blood 6 weeks after treatment start. Spiking of synthetic TCR analog templates was performed in each PCR. Clones were sequenced by immunoSEQ multiplex PCR, and TCRdb holds only the in-frame ones, with some missing. This table holds 25,000 to 35,000 clones, 75% to 85% found once. V was clipped by 0 bases and J by 4 bases, with 12 bases between them. This CDR3 contains 15 residues. The germline gives CDR1 MNHEY, CDR2 SVGAGI. The chain links TRBV6-5 to TRBJ1-1; possible D gene TRBD1, 6 bases. The clonotype comes from a man between 65 and 85 years old with urothelial cancer. This material consisted of PBMCs, taken around atezolizumab (anti-PD-L1) treatment. The CDR3 DNA reads as TGTGCCAGCAGTTACTCGATTACACAGGGCACTGAAGCTTTCTTT. Translating it yields CASSYSITQGTEAFF.